A single sample is the source of the 19 T cell receptor beta chains below, sequenced in a study of T cell changes during pregnancy in multiple sclerosis. The data were produced by immunoSEQ multiplex PCR, yet TCRdb's version contains in-frame clones alone and is incomplete. The sample lists some 120,000 clones; roughly 90% were seen once. The sample here was peripheral blood, taken in the third trimester of pregnancy. Receptor source: a female donor with multiple sclerosis, enrolled in a pregnancy study.

The chain carries TRBV10-3 and TRBJ1-3; the D gene is possibly TRBD1 (6 bases). The V gene's germline CDR1 is ENHRY and CDR2 SYGVKD. The CDR3 contains 15 residues. V shed 10 bases and J shed 0 bases, with 16 bases lying between them. This CDR3 reads CATGGGPSSGNTIYF. Written as DNA, the CDR3 is TGTGCCACCGGGGGGGGGCCGAGCTCTGGAAACACCATATATTTT.

The rearrangement uses TRBV5-1 and TRBJ2-1; 9 nucleotides align to TRBD2. Germline loops: CDR1 SGHRS, CDR2 YFSETQ. This CDR3 is 16 amino acids long. Trimming removed 2 bases from V and 6 bases from J; junction bases left unmatched: 9. The CDR3 here is CASSFNAGGAGNEQFF. In nucleotides, the CDR3 is TGCGCCAGCAGCTTTAACGCGGGGGGGGCCGGCAATGAGCAGTTCTTC.

This clone occurred a few times. V gene TRBV29-1 combines with J gene TRBJ1-1; 9 positions agree with TRBD1. CDR3 length equals 13 residues. Germline V gives CDR1 SQVTM, CDR2 ANQGSEA. V lost 7 bases to trimming and J lost 4 bases; unmatched junction nucleotides: 7. The CDR3 spells CSGQQGAGTEAFF. The CDR3 bases are TGCAGCGGCCAACAGGGGGCAGGCACTGAAGCTTTCTTT. Full variable domain (remainder filled in from reference TRBV29-1 and TRBJ1-1): SAVISQKPSRDICQRGTSLTIQCQVDSQVTMMFWYRQQPGQSLTLIATANQGSEATYESGFVIDKFPISRPNLTFSTLTVSNMSPEDSSIYLCSGQQGAGTEAFFGQGTRLTVV.

The genes are TRBV29-1 and TRBJ2-7, with TRBD1 identical over 9 bases. Germline V gene data show CDR1 as SQVTM and CDR2 as ANQGSEA. CDR3 length: 15 residues. V shed 1 base, J shed 1 base, and the junction held 5 bases outside the gene matches. This CDR3 reads CSVEVGTGISYEQYF. The CDR3 DNA is TGCAGCGTTGAAGTTGGGACAGGGATTTCCTACGAGCAGTACTTC.

This rearrangement joins TRBV11-2 to TRBJ1-1; D is perhaps TRBD1 (5 bases). CDR3 length equals 15 residues. Trimming took off 4 bases at V and 2 bases at J, with 14 bases between the two ends. Germline CDR1 SGHAT, CDR2 FQNNGV. Written as DNA, the CDR3 is TGTGCCAGCAGCTCGGTTGGTGGGGCTAACACTGAAGCTTTCTTT. It yields the protein CASSSVGGANTEAFF. Drawing the rest from reference TRBV11-2 and TRBJ1-1, the complete variable domain is EAGVAQSPRYKIIEKRQSVAFWCNPISGHATLYWYQQILGQGPKLLIQFQNNGVVDDSQLPKDRFSAERLKGVDSTLKIQPAKLEDSAVYLCASSSVGGANTEAFFGQGTRLTVV.

This rearrangement joins TRBV19 to TRBJ2-6; 10 bases fit TRBD1. The V gene end was trimmed by 5 bases and the J gene end by 0 bases; junction bases not matched to a gene: 4. Per germline, CDR1 LNHDA and CDR2 SQIVND (reference sequence). This CDR3 has 17 amino acids. The CDR3: CASSLWTGGSGANVLTF. The CDR3 nucleotides read TGTGCCAGTAGTTTATGGACAGGGGGCTCTGGGGCCAACGTCCTGACTTTC.

This clone has a single count. The chain couples TRBV6-5 to TRBJ1-2; 9 bases map to TRBD1. Trimming at V came to 6 bases and at J to 5 bases, leaving 7 bases not matched to a gene. This CDR3 region has 14 residues. Germline V gives CDR1 MNHEY, CDR2 SVGAGI. The CDR3 loop is CASRGGTGQYGYTF. The CDR3 region has the DNA TGTGCCAGCAGGGGGGGGACAGGGCAATATGGCTACACCTTC.

The chain carries TRBV18 and TRBJ2-7; TRBD1 aligns across 9 bases. V lost 2 bases to trimming and J lost 4 bases; unmatched junction nucleotides: 9. This CDR3 has 16 amino acids. Germline CDR1 is KGHSH and CDR2 is LQKENI. This CDR3 reads CASSPGTGTGPYEQYF. The CDR3 coding sequence is TGTGCCAGCTCACCAGGGACCGGGACAGGGCCTTACGAGCAGTACTTC.

This clone showed up just once. The CDR3 sequence is CASSLPWEARIHEQYF. CDR3 bases: TGTGCCAGCAGTCTCCCATGGGAGGCGCGTATCCACGAGCAGTACTTC. This chain joins TRBV28 and TRBJ2-7; D may be TRBD2 (6 bases). The CDR3 runs to 16 residues. Germline loops: CDR1 MDHEN, CDR2 SYDVKM. V lost 5 bases and J lost 5, with 22 bases in between. Drawing the rest from reference TRBV28 and TRBJ2-7, the complete variable domain is DVKVTQSSRYLVKRTGEKVFLECVQDMDHENMFWYRQDPGLGLRLIYFSYDVKMKEKGDIPEGYSVSREKKERFSLILESASTNQTSMYLCASSLPWEARIHEQYFGPGTRLTVT.

V usage is TRBV6-5 and J usage is TRBJ1-1, with a possible D match to TRBD1 (5 bases). Germline V gene lookup returns CDR1 MNHEY and CDR2 SVGAGI. The V end lost 1 base, the J end lost 6 bases, and 12 bases lay between the germline ends. The CDR3 loop spans 14 amino acids. The chain's CDR3 is CASSYLGEGAEAFF. In nucleotides, the CDR3 is TGTGCCAGCAGTTACTTAGGGGAAGGGGCTGAAGCTTTCTTT.

This chain joins TRBV9 and TRBJ2-7, with TRBD2 matching 11 bases. Germline V gives CDR1 SGDLS, CDR2 YYNGEE. V was clipped by 0 bases and J by 1 base; unmatched bases: 0. The CDR3 sequence is 15 residues long. The CDR3 DNA follows: TGTGCCAGCAGCGTAGGACTAGCGGGATCCTACGAGCAGTACTTC. Amino acids: CASSVGLAGSYEQYF.

The chain uses TRBV7-2 and TRBJ2-7; weak D call: TRBD1 (6 bases). Trimming left V 1 base short and J 0 bases short, with 10 bases between. The CDR3 runs 15 residues. CDR1 and CDR2 from the germline V gene are SGHTA and FQGNSA. This CDR3 reads CASSLEKGVSYEQYF. In nucleotides, the CDR3 is TGTGCCAGCAGCTTAGAGAAGGGGGTCTCCTACGAGCAGTACTTC.

V gene TRBV18 combines with J gene TRBJ1-5, with 8 bases lining up with TRBD1. Germline V gene lookup returns CDR1 KGHSH and CDR2 LQKENI. This CDR3 comprises 20 residues. V dropped 3 bases and J dropped 2; count of bases not matched to a gene: 18. The CDR3 bases are TGTGCCAGCTCACCCCCGGACGGGGCAGGGGGCTTTTGGGGCAATCAGCCCCAGCATTTT. Translation gives CASSPPDGAGGFWGNQPQHF.

This chain joins TRBV7-3 and TRBJ1-5, with D unresolved. V was shortened by 3 bases and J by 7 bases, with 19 bases between the two germline ends. From germline, CDR1 is SGHTA and CDR2 FQGTGA. This CDR3 spans 16 amino acids. In nucleotides, the CDR3 is TGTGCCAGCAGCTTCGATGGCCTTTTTCGAGGACAGCCCCAGCATTTT. Its protein product is CASSFDGLFRGQPQHF.

The V gene is TRBV11-3, the J gene TRBJ2-3; 10 nucleotides line up with TRBD2. V was pared by 5 bases and J by 3 bases, with 5 bases of the junction left unmatched. The CDR3 has 15 residues. Germline V CDR1 and CDR2: SGHNT, YENEEA. This CDR3 is CASSQRGGGTDTQYF. The DNA for the CDR3 is TGTGCCAGCAGCCAGCGGGGGGGCGGGACAGATACGCAGTATTTT. The full variable domain, completed using reference TRBV11-3 and TRBJ2-3, is EAGVVQSPRYKIIEKKQPVAFWCNPISGHNTLYWYLQNLGQGPELLIRYENEEAVDDSQLPKDRFSAERLKGVDSTLKIQPAELGDSAVYLCASSQRGGGTDTQYFGPGTRLTVL.

The chain couples TRBV6-1 to TRBJ2-7; TRBD1 matches at 8 bases. CDR1 is MNHNS and CDR2 is SASEGT in the germline V gene. This CDR3 spans 17 amino acids. With 3 bases clipped from V and 0 bases from J, the junction kept 10 bases outside the gene matches. In DNA, the CDR3 is TGTGCCAGCAGTGAGGGAATCTGGGGACAGGCCTCCTACGAGCAGTACTTC. Translation: CASSEGIWGQASYEQYF.

The gene calls are TRBV7-8 and TRBJ1-1; no firm D call. The CDR3 sequence is 13 residues long. V gave up 4 bases and J gave up 6 bases, with 12 bases separating them. Germline assignment: CDR1 SGHVS and CDR2 FQNEAQ. CDR3 protein: CASSSQAVAEAFF. The DNA for the CDR3 is TGTGCCAGCAGCTCCCAAGCGGTCGCTGAAGCTTTCTTT.

The chain links TRBV19 to TRBJ2-3; D is unclear. CDR1 LNHDA and CDR2 SQIVND come from the germline V gene (reference sequence). The length of the CDR3 is 11 residues. Trimming took 3 bases from V and 6 from J, leaving 4 bases between them. CDR3 region: CASSMGDTQYF. The CDR3 nucleotides are TGTGCCAGTAGTATGGGCGATACGCAGTATTTT.

The chain combines TRBV19 with TRBJ1-1; TRBD1 matches at 10 bases. V shed 6 bases, J shed 5 bases, and the junction held 3 bases outside the gene matches. The CDR3 spans 13 residues. CDR1 is LNHDA, CDR2 SQIVND, per germline (reference sequence). DNA of the CDR3: TGTGCCAGTAGGCGGACAGGGGGGACTGAAGCTTTCTTT. Translation: CASRRTGGTEAFF.